The clone carrying this TCR beta chain was counted at least ten times. Its target is unknown. The CDR3 extends over 15 amino acids. V shed 3 bases, J shed 5 bases, and the junction held 7 bases outside the gene matches. Germline-derived CDR1 and CDR2 are SGHTA and FQGNSA. From the RT-PCR reads, TCRdb called clonotypes with MiXCR, one entry per CDR3 protein. The sample carries a few hundred thousand distinct CDR3 sequences, 6.5% to 8% recorded once. This sample is drawn from a study of response to subunit inactivated influenza vaccine. Study conclusions and caveats: Researchers suggested that each seasonal influenza vaccination recruits few new T cells.

This receptor was identified in a man in his fifties or sixties who received an inactivated influenza vaccine. The chain has TRBV7-2 and TRBJ2-3; 8 positions match TRBD2. This specimen was PBMCs from blood, taken 23 months after vaccination. The chain's CDR3 is CASSFGLAGGDTQYF. The CDR3 DNA sequence: TGTGCCAGCAGCTTTGGCCTAGCGGGCGGAGATACGCAGTATTTT.